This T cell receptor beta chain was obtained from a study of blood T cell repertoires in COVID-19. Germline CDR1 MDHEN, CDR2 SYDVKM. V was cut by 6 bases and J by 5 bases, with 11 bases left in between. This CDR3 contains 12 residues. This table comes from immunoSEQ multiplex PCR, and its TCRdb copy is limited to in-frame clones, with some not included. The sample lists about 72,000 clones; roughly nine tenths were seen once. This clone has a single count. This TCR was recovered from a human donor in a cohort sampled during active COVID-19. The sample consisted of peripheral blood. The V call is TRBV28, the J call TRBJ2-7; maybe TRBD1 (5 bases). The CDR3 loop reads CASRYQGNEQYF. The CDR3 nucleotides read TGTGCCAGCAGGTACCAGGGAAACGAGCAGTACTTC. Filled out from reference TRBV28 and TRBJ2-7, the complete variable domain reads DVKVTQSSRYLVKRTGEKVFLECVQDMDHENMFWYRQDPGLGLRLIYFSYDVKMKEKGDIPEGYSVSREKKERFSLILESASTNQTSMYLCASRYQGNEQYFGPGTRLTVT.